The sequence of this T cell receptor beta chain was determined in a study of blood T cell repertoires in COVID-19. Whole-study context: The United States, Italy and Spain supplied acute and convalescent COVID-19 samples. T cells, B-cell-depleted T cells, or PBMCs supplied cDNA or gDNA.

Methods used by the authors: For nucleated cells, counts were estimated from reference gene primer amplification. Only in-frame clones appear in the TCRdb table, and some are missing; sequencing was by immunoSEQ multiplex PCR. V and J calls and clone size are those listed in that table; D and trimming were worked out from the DNA. The table has roughly 230,000 clones, about 85% seen once; the top ten hold about 8%. CDR3 length: 13 residues. Germline CDR1 and CDR2: MGHRA and YSYEKL. The germline V and J ends were trimmed by 0 bases and 3 bases, with 3 bases remaining between them. This clone was counted only a few times.

This chain uses TRBV4-1 with TRBJ1-3; D not resolved. The sequenced material came from peripheral blood. The receptor comes from a woman over 75 with acute or convalescent COVID-19. The CDR3 sequence is CASSQDHGNTIYF. The CDR3 bases are TGCGCCAGCAGCCAAGATCATGGAAACACCATATATTTT.